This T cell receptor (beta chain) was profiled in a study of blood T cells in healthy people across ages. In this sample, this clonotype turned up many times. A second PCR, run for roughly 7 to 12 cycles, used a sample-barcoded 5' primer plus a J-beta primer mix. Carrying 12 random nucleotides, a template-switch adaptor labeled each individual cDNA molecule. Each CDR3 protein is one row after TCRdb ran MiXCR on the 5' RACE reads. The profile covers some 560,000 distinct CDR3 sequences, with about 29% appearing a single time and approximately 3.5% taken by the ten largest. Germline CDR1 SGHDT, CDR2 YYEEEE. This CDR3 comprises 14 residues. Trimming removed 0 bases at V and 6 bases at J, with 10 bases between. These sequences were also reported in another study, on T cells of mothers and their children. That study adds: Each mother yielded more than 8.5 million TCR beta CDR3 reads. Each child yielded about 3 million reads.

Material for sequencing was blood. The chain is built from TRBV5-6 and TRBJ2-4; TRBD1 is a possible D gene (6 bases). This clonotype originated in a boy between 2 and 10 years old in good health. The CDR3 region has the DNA TGTGCCAGCAGCTTGGTGGGACAATTAAACATTCAGTACTTC. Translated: CASSLVGQLNIQYF.